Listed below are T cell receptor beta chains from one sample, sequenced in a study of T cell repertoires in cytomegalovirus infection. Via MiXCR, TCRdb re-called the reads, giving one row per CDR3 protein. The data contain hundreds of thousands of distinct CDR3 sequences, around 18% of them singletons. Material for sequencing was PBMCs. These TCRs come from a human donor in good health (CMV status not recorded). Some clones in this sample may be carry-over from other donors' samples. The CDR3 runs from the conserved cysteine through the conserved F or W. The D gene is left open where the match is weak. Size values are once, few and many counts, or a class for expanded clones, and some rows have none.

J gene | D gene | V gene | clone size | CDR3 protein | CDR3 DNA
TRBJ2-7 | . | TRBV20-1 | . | CSASGYTYEQYF | TGCAGTGCTTCAGGGTACACCTACGAGCAGTACTTC
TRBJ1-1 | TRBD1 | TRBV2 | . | CASSLTLGTAPF | TGTGCCAGCAGTTTAACTCTCGGGACAGCGCCTTTC
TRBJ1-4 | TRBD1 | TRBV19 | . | CASSGRDRDEKLFF | TGTGCCAGTAGTGGAAGGGACAGGGATGAAAAACTGTTTTTT
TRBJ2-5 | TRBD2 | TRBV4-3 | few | CASSQVGGSGRALGETQYF | TGCGCCAGCAGCCAAGTAGGCGGAAGCGGGAGGGCCCTCGGGGAGACCCAGTACTTC
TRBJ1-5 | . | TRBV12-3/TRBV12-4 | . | CASSRPMMGLSQPQHF | TGTGCCAGCAGCCGTCCTATGATGGGTCTCAGTCAGCCCCAGCATTTT
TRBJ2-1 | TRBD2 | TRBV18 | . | CASSPGGTSGTNEQFF | TGTGCCAGCTCACCGGGGGGGACTAGCGGGACCAATGAGCAGTTCTTC
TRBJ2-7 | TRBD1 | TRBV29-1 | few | CSVGRTGGLWEQYF | TGCAGCGTTGGCCGGACAGGGGGCTTGTGGGAGCAGTACTTC
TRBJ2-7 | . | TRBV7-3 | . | CASSLASDLGPSSYEQYF | TGTGCCAGCAGCTTAGCTTCCGATCTAGGACCTAGCTCCTACGAGCAGTACTTC
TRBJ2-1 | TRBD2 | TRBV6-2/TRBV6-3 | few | CASSRSGGKSSYNEQFF | TGTGCCAGCAGTCGTAGCGGGGGGAAAAGCTCCTACAATGAGCAGTTCTTC
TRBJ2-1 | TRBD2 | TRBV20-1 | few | CSATRLLAAYEQFF | TGCAGTGCTACGAGACTACTAGCGGCGTATGAGCAGTTCTTC
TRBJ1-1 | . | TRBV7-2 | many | CASSTGHLLYTEAFF | TGTGCCAGCAGCACGGGACACCTCTTATACACTGAAGCTTTCTTT
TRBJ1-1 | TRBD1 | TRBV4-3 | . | CASSQDQDRGLAFF | TGCGCCAGCAGCCAAGATCAGGACAGGGGGCTAGCTTTCTTT
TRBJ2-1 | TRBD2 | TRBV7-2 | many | CASSLGRLAGGQTYNEQFF | TGTGCCAGCAGCTTAGGGCGACTAGCGGGGGGGCAGACCTACAATGAGCAGTTCTTC
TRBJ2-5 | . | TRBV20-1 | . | CSAPLASGEETQYF | TGCAGTGCCCCACTGGCTTCAGGGGAGGAGACCCAGTACTTC
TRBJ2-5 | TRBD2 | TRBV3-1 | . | CASSPQTSGGAEETQYF | TGTGCCAGCAGCCCCCAAACTAGCGGGGGGGCAGAAGAGACCCAGTACTTC
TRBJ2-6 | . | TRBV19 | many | CATRWAGANVLTF | TGTGCCACCCGTTGGGCTGGGGCCAACGTCCTGACTTTC
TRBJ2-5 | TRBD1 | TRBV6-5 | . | CASSGTGEVGETQYF | TGTGCCAGCAGTGGGACAGGGGAGGTCGGTGAGACCCAGTACTTC
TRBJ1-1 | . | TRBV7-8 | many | CASSPHAWVNTEAFF | TGTGCCAGCAGCCCTCATGCGTGGGTGAACACTGAAGCTTTCTTT
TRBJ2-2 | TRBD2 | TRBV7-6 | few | CASSPLLAGVTGELFF | TGTGCCAGCAGCCCACTACTAGCGGGGGTAACCGGGGAGCTGTTTTTT
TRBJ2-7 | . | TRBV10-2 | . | CASSQGPRGRSAEQYF | TGCGCCAGCAGCCAGGGGCCCCGGGGCAGATCGGCCGAGCAGTACTTC
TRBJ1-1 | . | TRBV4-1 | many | CASSQRPPGPNTEAFF | TGCGCCAGCAGCCAAAGGCCCCCGGGGCCGAACACTGAAGCTTTCTTT
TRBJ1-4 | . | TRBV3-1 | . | CASSQVLATNEKLFF | TGTGCCAGCAGCCAAGTATTGGCAACTAATGAAAAACTGTTTTTT
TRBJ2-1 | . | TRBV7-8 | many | CASSTGQLYNEQFF | TGTGCCAGCAGCACCGGACAGCTTTACAATGAGCAGTTCTTC
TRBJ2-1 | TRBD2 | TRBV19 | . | CASSIGGDYRNEQFF | TGTGCCAGTAGTATAGGAGGGGACTACCGAAATGAGCAGTTCTTC
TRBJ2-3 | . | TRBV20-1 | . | CSADRSTDTQYF | TGCAGTGCTGACAGGAGCACAGATACGCAGTATTTT
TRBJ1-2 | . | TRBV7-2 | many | CASRPGGAPNYGYTF | TGTGCCAGCAGACCCGGCGGTGCCCCTAACTATGGCTACACCTTC
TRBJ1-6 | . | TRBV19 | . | CASTPGWGADSPLPF | TGTGCCAGTACCCCCGGGTGGGGGGCTGATTCACCCCTCCCCTTT
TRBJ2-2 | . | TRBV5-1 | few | CASSLSLGSRTGELFF | TGCGCCAGCAGCTTGAGTCTGGGGAGTCGCACCGGGGAGCTGTTTTTT
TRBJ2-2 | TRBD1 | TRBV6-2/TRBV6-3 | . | CASSQGANTGELFF | TGTGCCAGCAGCCAGGGGGCGAACACCGGGGAGCTGTTTTTT
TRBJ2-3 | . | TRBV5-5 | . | CASSSIVDTQYF | TGTGCCAGCAGCTCGATCGTAGATACGCAGTATTTT
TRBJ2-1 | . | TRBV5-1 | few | CASTPEGSSYNEQFF | TGCGCCAGCACTCCCGAAGGGAGCTCCTACAATGAGCAGTTCTTC
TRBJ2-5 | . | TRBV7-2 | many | CASSLNRHETQYF | TGTGCCAGCAGCTTGAATCGGCACGAGACCCAGTACTTC
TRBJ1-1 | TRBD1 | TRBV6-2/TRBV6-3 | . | CASSYIQGRRRAEAFF | TGTGCCAGCAGTTACATACAGGGGAGGCGGAGGGCTGAAGCTTTCTTT